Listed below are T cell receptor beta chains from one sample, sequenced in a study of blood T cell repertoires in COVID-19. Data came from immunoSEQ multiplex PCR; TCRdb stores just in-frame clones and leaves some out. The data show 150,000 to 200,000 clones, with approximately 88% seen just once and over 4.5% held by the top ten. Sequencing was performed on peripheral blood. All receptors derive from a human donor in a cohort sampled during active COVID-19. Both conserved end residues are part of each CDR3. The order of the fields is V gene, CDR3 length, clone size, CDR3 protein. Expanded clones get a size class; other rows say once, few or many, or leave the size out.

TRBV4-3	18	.	CASSQDSERGGLRNEQYF
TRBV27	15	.	CASSLEGGGRSPLHF
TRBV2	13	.	CASLEDRGNEQFF
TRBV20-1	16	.	CSASSLSASEYNEQFF
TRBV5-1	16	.	CASSLGGATSHYGYTF
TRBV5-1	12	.	CASSLNSYEQYF
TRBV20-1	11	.	CSAPLSGSYTF
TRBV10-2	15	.	CASSESVAYNQPQHF
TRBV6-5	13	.	CASRRDREQPQHF
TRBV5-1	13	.	CASRKTGGHEQYF
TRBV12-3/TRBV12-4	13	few	CASSPVRGIQQYF
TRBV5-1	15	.	CASSLETGTSYEQYF
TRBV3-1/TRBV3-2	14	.	CASSVAGGPKTQYF
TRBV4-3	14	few	CASSQDTSRETQYF
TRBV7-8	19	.	CASSLPLGPHGTSSYEQYF
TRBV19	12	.	CATRDRGYEQYF
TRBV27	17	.	CASSLYFRRGPFYEQYF
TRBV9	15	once	CASSHPETSGNEQFF
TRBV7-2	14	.	CASSLEGLAIEQYF
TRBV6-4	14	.	CASRHRDGTGELFF
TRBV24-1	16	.	CATSDREGWGQETQYF
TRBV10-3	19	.	CAISESRLVRGPEEETQYF